The T cell receptor beta chain described here comes from a study of cytomegalovirus exposure and HLA in healthy donors. Broader study findings: Despite most TCR sequences being rare, some public TCRs occurred in many donors.

Only in-frame clones appear in the TCRdb table, and some are missing; sequencing was by immunoSEQ multiplex PCR. Of 350,000 or so clones listed, 80% to 90% are singletons. This CDR3 spans 16 amino acids. CDR1 is ENHRY and CDR2 is SYGVKD in the germline V gene. V gave up 1 base and J gave up 3 bases; unmatched junction bases: 6. Notes on this clone: Its antigen is unidentified.

Donors came from a validation cohort of 95 to 150 subjects, distinct from the first 666-subject cohort. The sample was PBMCs. The sequence was collected from a woman aged 18-29 years in good health and CMV-seronegative. V and J are TRBV10-3 and TRBJ2-7, with 10 bases fitting TRBD2. The CDR3 sequence is CAISEYLAGVLYEQYF. CDR3 in DNA: TGTGCCATCAGTGAGTACCTAGCGGGAGTACTCTACGAGCAGTACTTC.